Included here is one T cell receptor (beta chain) sequence, with context. Its specificity is not known. The data are from a study of beta chain features in type 1 diabetes. Blood was drawn once from each donor into heparinised tubes. The draws averaged about 120 mL. As every portion of the isolated RNA was reverse transcribed, the sequencing read expressed TCRB transcripts. TCRdb's copy holds only in-frame clones and misses some; the assay was immunoSEQ multiplex PCR. The profile shows more than 550,000 clones, more than 12% of them singletons. Broader study findings: All four CD4+ subsets of Type 1 diabetes patients contained TCRB CDR3s that were moderately but significantly shorter.

Material for sequencing was naive CD4+ T cells from blood. The sequence was collected from a man aged 18 to 30 with type 1 diabetes.

CDR3 nucleotides: TGTGCCACTAGTCCCCAGGGATTCTACTCCTACGAGCAGTACTTC. Protein sequence: CATSPQGFYSYEQYF. This sequence joins TRBV25-1 and TRBJ2-7; TRBD1 is a possible D gene (5 bases). The CDR3 consists of 15 residues. V was clipped by 10 bases and J by 0 bases, with 19 bases between them. Looked up from germline, CDR1 is MGHDK and CDR2 is SYGVNS.